These 21 T cell receptor beta chains were all obtained from the same sample, sequenced in a study of blood T cell repertoires in COVID-19. Here immunoSEQ multiplex PCR was the method, and the copy in TCRdb shows in-frame clones only, minus some. The sample has about 140,000 clones, about 86% seen once. The sample consisted of peripheral blood. These receptors were collected from a woman aged 60 to 75 with acute or convalescent COVID-19.

The gene calls are TRBV7-8 and TRBJ2-7, with D unclear. Trimming pared 4 bases from V and 2 bases from J, leaving 3 bases between. This CDR3 is built from 11 residues. Germline CDR1 SGHVS, CDR2 FQNEAQ. The DNA of the CDR3 is TGTGCCAGCAGCTCTACCTACGAGCAGTACTTC. Translation gives CASSSTYEQYF.

A note on this clone: One end of the junction does not line up with germline, which may come from a read error. J is TRBJ2-1 and V is TRBV7-2, with 8 bases lining up with TRBD2. This CDR3 has 14 amino acids. CDR1 and CDR2 from the germline V gene are SGHTA and FQGNSA. For the CDR3, the DNA is TGTGCCAGCAGCCAGACTAGCGCCCTAAGAGGGAGGGTCTTC. Amino acids: CASSQTSALRGRVF.

The chain employs TRBV7-2 and TRBJ1-5; 8 bases map to TRBD1. Germline V lookup: CDR1 SGHTA, CDR2 FQGNSA. V shed 5 bases and J 4 bases; nucleotides not matched to a gene: 4. The CDR3 has 14 amino acids. This CDR3 reads CASSPRTGNQPQHF. The CDR3 nucleotides are TGTGCCAGCAGCCCCCGGACAGGGAATCAGCCCCAGCATTTT.

This clone was picked up one time. The chain uses TRBV12-5 and TRBJ2-2; D remains ambiguous. The CDR3 contains 17 residues. Germline CDR1 reads LGHNT; CDR2 reads FRNRAP. V was pared by 3 bases and J by 0 bases, with 14 bases between. The CDR3 loop is CASGFPQVGSNTGELFF. The CDR3 DNA is TGTGCTAGTGGTTTTCCCCAGGTTGGGTCGAACACCGGGGAGCTGTTTTTT.

The chain has TRBV6-1 and TRBJ2-5; D is undetermined. Germline lookup yields CDR1 MNHNS and CDR2 SASEGT. V lost 2 bases, J lost 0 bases, and 10 bases lay in between. The length of the CDR3 is 15 residues. Here the CDR3 reads CASSEPGLYQETQYF. CDR3 sequence (DNA): TGTGCCAGCAGTGAACCTGGCCTGTACCAAGAGACCCAGTACTTC.

CDR3 coding DNA: TGTGCCAGCAGCTTCCGGCGGGAGGGGGCTCTTGGAAACACCATATATTTT. Amino acid sequence: CASSFRREGALGNTIYF. This chain joins TRBV7-9 and TRBJ1-3; 7 nucleotides align to TRBD1. The CDR3 spans 17 residues. Germline values: CDR1 SEHNR, CDR2 FQNEAQ (reference sequence). The junction had 11 bases not matched to a gene; V was cut back by 3 bases and J by 3 bases.

The chain joins TRBV7-9 to TRBJ1-3; 11 bases are shared with TRBD1. The CDR3 totals 15 residues. The junction had 4 bases not matched to a gene; V was cut back by 2 bases and J by 7 bases. Germline assignment: CDR1 SEHNR and CDR2 FQNEAQ (reference sequence). DNA for the CDR3: TGTGCCAGCAGCTTACCGGGACAGGGGGGCAACACCATATATTTT. Translating it yields CASSLPGQGGNTIYF.

This chain uses TRBV7-6 with TRBJ2-1; TRBD2 matches at 7 bases. CDR1 and CDR2 (germline): SGHVS, FNYEAQ. The trim removed 5 bases at V and 6 bases at J, leaving 13 bases unmatched. The CDR3 is 16 amino acids. DNA for the CDR3: TGTGCCAGCAGCCCCGCCGGGGGGATCGGACGCAATGAGCAGTTCTTC. Its translation: CASSPAGGIGRNEQFF. The full variable domain, its missing parts supplied by reference TRBV7-6 and TRBJ2-1, is GAGVSQSPRYKVTKRGQDVALRCDPISGHVSLYWYRQALGQGPEFLTYFNYEAQQDKSGLPNDRFSAERPEGSISTLTIQRTEQRDSAMYRCASSPAGGIGRNEQFFGPGTRLTVL.

The rearrangement joins TRBV7-8 to TRBJ2-2, with 10 bases fitting TRBD2. The CDR3 is 18 amino acids. Germline V lookup: CDR1 SGHVS, CDR2 FQNEAQ. V was pared by 0 bases and J by 7 bases, with 11 bases of the junction left unmatched. The CDR3 sequence is CASSLAPPTSGIGGELFF. CDR3 in DNA: TGTGCCAGCAGCTTAGCTCCCCCAACTAGCGGGATAGGCGGGGAGCTGTTTTTT.

This clone appeared a single time. V and J are TRBV6-5 and TRBJ2-2; D remains ambiguous. Trimming removed 7 bases from V and 4 bases from J, with 10 bases in between. Germline CDR1 MNHEY, CDR2 SVGAGI. This CDR3 has 13 amino acids. The CDR3 loop is CASIHPGTGELFF. As DNA, the CDR3 is TGTGCCAGCATCCACCCGGGCACCGGGGAGCTGTTTTTT.

The sample holds a few counts of this clone. The gene calls are TRBV6-5 and TRBJ1-1; 8 bases fit TRBD1. The CDR3 is 13 residues long. The germline V gene encodes CDR1 MNHEY and CDR2 SVGAGI. J lost 4 bases, V lost 6 bases, and 4 bases had no gene match. CDR3 sequence: CASSTDRATEAFF. The CDR3 nucleotides are TGTGCCAGCAGCACGGACAGGGCCACTGAAGCTTTCTTT.

This clone was observed a handful of times. The J gene is TRBJ1-3, the V gene TRBV19; D is undetermined. This CDR3 has 14 amino acids. V was trimmed by 6 bases and J by 0 bases, leaving 9 bases between them. The germline CDR1 and CDR2 sequences are LNHDA and SQIVND (reference sequence). The DNA of the CDR3 is TGTGCCAGTAGCACCGACAACTCTGGAAACACCATATATTTT. Translated, it gives CASSTDNSGNTIYF.

The chain uses TRBV6-5 and TRBJ1-2, with 9 bases aligning to TRBD1. J was trimmed by 4 bases and V by 4 bases; bases with no gene match: 4. The length of the CDR3 is 14 residues. Germline V CDR1 and CDR2: MNHEY, SVGAGI. The CDR3 loop reads CASSLTGGFYGYTF. CDR3 nucleotides: TGTGCCAGCAGTTTAACAGGGGGCTTCTATGGCTACACCTTC.

The chain carries TRBV9 and TRBJ2-3; TRBD2 is a possible D gene (6 bases). V lost 4 bases, J lost 4 bases, and 16 bases lay in between. The CDR3 has 15 residues. Per the germline V gene, CDR1 is SGDLS and CDR2 is YYNGEE. As DNA, the CDR3 is TGTGCCAGCAGCAGGCGGGGACCGGGGGCAGATACGCAGTATTTT. Protein sequence: CASSRRGPGADTQYF. The whole variable domain, filled in from reference TRBV9 and TRBJ2-3, reads DSGVTQTPKHLITATGQRVTLRCSPRSGDLSVYWYQQSLDQGLQFLIQYYNGEERAKGNILERFSAQQFPDLHSELNLSSLELGDSALYFCASSRRGPGADTQYFGPGTRLTVL.

This clone appeared once. The CDR3 DNA is TGTGCCAGCAGTCTGGTAGGGCGGGGCAATCAGCCCCAGCATTTT. Amino acids: CASSLVGRGNQPQHF. This rearrangement joins TRBV28 to TRBJ1-5; D ambiguous. The CDR3 extends over 15 amino acids. V lost 5 bases and J lost 2, with 13 bases in between. Germline CDR1 MDHEN, CDR2 SYDVKM.

This chain links TRBV28 with TRBJ1-6, with TRBD1 matching over 7 bases. Germline CDR1 and CDR2: MDHEN and SYDVKM. The CDR3 has 15 amino acids. V trimming: 7 bases; J trimming: 3 bases; junction bases outside the gene matches: 6. The CDR3 protein is CASTETGDYNSPLHF. The CDR3, as DNA: TGTGCCAGCACCGAAACAGGGGACTATAATTCACCCCTCCACTTT.

This clone came up a few times. V usage is TRBV18 and J usage is TRBJ1-2; TRBD1 agrees at 10 bases. The CDR3 spans 16 residues. V trimming: 4 bases; J trimming: 6 bases; junction bases outside the gene matches: 11. The V gene's germline CDR1 is KGHSH and CDR2 LQKENI. The CDR3 reads CASSLLTGGSPDGYTF. The CDR3 bases are TGTGCCAGCTCACTCCTGACAGGGGGCTCGCCCGATGGCTACACCTTC.

This chain uses TRBV7-3 with TRBJ1-6, with D possibly matching TRBD1 (5 bases). Germline V gives CDR1 SGHTA, CDR2 FQGTGA. The CDR3 length is 15 residues. Trimming left V 0 bases short and J 4 bases short, with 7 bases between. The CDR3 nucleotides read TGTGCCAGCAGCTTAACGGGACTGTATAATTCACCCCTCCACTTT. Its protein product is CASSLTGLYNSPLHF.

This clone was detected ten times or more. The chain carries TRBV4-1 and TRBJ2-7; 7 bases match TRBD1. The CDR3 is 17 amino acids. J was trimmed by 6 bases and V by 1 base; bases with no gene match: 15. Looked up from germline, CDR1 is MGHRA and CDR2 is YSYEKL. DNA of the CDR3: TGCGCCAGCAGCCAAGTTTTGGGACAGAAAGACTCCCCCGAGCAGTACTTC. It encodes CASSQVLGQKDSPEQYF.

This chain uses TRBV14 with TRBJ1-1; no definite D call. Germline loops: CDR1 SGHDN, CDR2 FVKESK. This CDR3 is built from 14 residues. V dropped 3 bases and J dropped 0 bases, with 8 bases sitting between them. CDR3 in amino acids: CASSHGVVNTEAFF. The CDR3, as DNA: TGTGCCAGCAGCCACGGGGTTGTGAACACTGAAGCTTTCTTT. Variable domain in full (rest from reference TRBV14 and TRBJ1-1): EAGVTQFPSHSVIEKGQTVTLRCDPISGHDNLYWYRRVMGKEIKFLLHFVKESKQDESGMPNNRFLAERTGGTYSTLKVQPAELEDSGVYFCASSHGVVNTEAFFGQGTRLTVV.

The V gene is TRBV3-1 (or the pseudogene TRBV3-2), the J gene TRBJ2-3; perhaps TRBD2 as D (7 bases). V lost 5 bases, J lost 3 bases, and 18 bases lay in between. There are 16 residues in the CDR3. From germline, CDR1 is LGHDT and CDR2 YNNKEL (reference sequence). CDR3 residues: CASSLEGGPKTDTQYF. For the CDR3, the DNA is TGTGCCAGCAGCTTAGAGGGGGGGCCGAAGACAGATACGCAGTATTTT.